This section outlines one T cell receptor (beta chain) sequence together with its context. The sample originates from a study of cytomegalovirus exposure and HLA in healthy donors. The ends were cut back, 1 base at V and 6 bases at J, with 10 bases in the middle. CDR1 is LGHNT and CDR2 is FRNRAP in the germline V gene. This CDR3 has 14 residues. The PCR used 60 Vbeta and 13 Jbeta primers. Produced via immunoSEQ multiplex PCR; TCRdb's table is partial and in-frame only. Among 65,000 to 85,000 clones listed, 65% to 80% were seen once. The receptor was derived from a male donor in good health and CMV-seropositive. The rearrangement joins TRBV12-5 to TRBJ2-1; TRBD2 might be the D (6 bases). The sequenced sample was PBMCs. CDR3 amino acids: CASGLGLGFNEQFF. The CDR3 DNA follows: TGTGCTAGTGGTTTGGGACTAGGGTTCAATGAGCAGTTCTTC.